The 12 T cell receptor beta chains reported below all come from one sample, sequenced in a study of T cells in localized non-small cell lung cancer. Generated by immunoSEQ multiplex PCR, the TCRdb table keeps only in-frame clones and is missing some. The sample lists over 10,000 clones, around 84% occurring once. Material: peripheral blood, obtained before any cancer treatment. The receptors stem from an older male donor with stage I squamous cell lung carcinoma.

The gene calls are TRBV9 and TRBJ2-3; 8 nucleotides align to TRBD2. This CDR3 region has 19 residues. The trim removed 4 bases at V and 4 bases at J, leaving 20 bases unmatched. Germline CDR1 is SGDLS and CDR2 is YYNGEE. CDR3 region: CASSSPRTLAGRSADTQYF. The DNA of the CDR3 is TGTGCCAGCAGCTCGCCTCGGACCCTAGCGGGCCGGAGCGCAGATACGCAGTATTTT.

The CDR3 loop is CASSSPRDPYSGANVLTF. DNA for the CDR3: TGTGCCAGCAGCTCCCCCAGGGATCCATACTCTGGGGCCAACGTCCTGACTTTC. The rearrangement joins TRBV7-9 to TRBJ2-6, with a weak D call TRBD1 (5 bases). The germline CDR1 and CDR2 sequences are SEHNR and FQNEAQ (reference sequence). The CDR3 covers 18 residues. Trimming removed 4 bases at V and 0 bases at J, with 16 bases between.

The J gene is TRBJ2-1, the V gene TRBV7-6; D gene uncertain. This CDR3 has 11 amino acids. Germline V gives CDR1 SGHVS, CDR2 FNYEAQ. The V end was cut by 4 bases, the J end by 10 bases, with 8 bases between. CDR3 loop: CASSYGDEQFF. The CDR3 nucleotides are TGTGCCAGCAGCTACGGAGACGAGCAGTTCTTC.

V gene TRBV5-4 combines with J gene TRBJ1-1, with D possibly TRBD1 on 6 matching bases. The germline V gene encodes CDR1 SGHNT and CDR2 YYREEE (reference sequence). The CDR3 consists of 15 residues. The germline V and J ends were trimmed by 0 bases and 5 bases, with 14 bases remaining between them. The CDR3 region has the DNA TGTGCCAGCAGCTTGGACGGGGGCGATAGGACTGAAGCTTTCTTT. This sequence encodes CASSLDGGDRTEAFF.

The chain couples TRBV11-2 to TRBJ2-7; 7 positions agree with TRBD2. V lost 2 bases, J lost 6 bases, and 7 bases stayed unmatched. CDR1 and CDR2 from the germline V gene are SGHAT and FQNNGV. The CDR3 runs 14 residues. CDR3 residues: CASSLFRGDPEQYF. The CDR3 coding sequence is TGTGCCAGCAGCTTATTCCGGGGGGACCCCGAGCAGTACTTC.

This chain uses TRBV2 with TRBJ2-4, with D tentatively TRBD1 or TRBD2 (5 bases each). The CDR3 has 20 amino acids. Trimming cost V 8 bases and J 0 bases, with 29 bases left between them. The V gene's germline CDR1 is SNHLY and CDR2 FYNNEI. The CDR3 DNA sequence: TGTGCCAGCTGGGACCTCATACAGAGATTCGGTTCGCTAGCCAAAAACATTCAGTACTTC. This sequence encodes CASWDLIQRFGSLAKNIQYF.

This sequence joins TRBV30 and TRBJ2-3; weak D call: TRBD2 (5 bases). Trimming shortened V by 0 bases and J by 5 bases, and 15 bases separated the two germline ends. The germline CDR1 and CDR2 sequences are GTSNPN and SVGIG (reference sequence). This CDR3 region has 15 residues. DNA for the CDR3: TGTGCCTGGAGTGTAGGATCCTCCGAGGGAGATACGCAGTATTTT. Translated, it gives CAWSVGSSEGDTQYF.

The chain is built from TRBV28 and TRBJ2-7, with D possibly being TRBD2 (6 bases). CDR1 is MDHEN, CDR2 SYDVKM, per germline. This CDR3 spans 15 amino acids. V was trimmed by 5 bases and J by 0 bases, leaving 14 bases between them. The CDR3 protein is CASSLSGLNSYEQYF. The CDR3 DNA is TGTGCCAGCAGTCTTAGCGGCTTAAACTCCTACGAGCAGTACTTC.

The chain recombines TRBV10-2 with TRBJ1-5, with D tentatively TRBD1 (5 bases). V lost 2 bases and J lost 4, with 18 bases in between. The V gene's germline CDR1 is WSHSY and CDR2 SAAADI. The CDR3 is 17 amino acids. DNA for the CDR3: TGCGCCAGCAGTGAGGAATGGCTCCAGGGAGGGAATCAGCCCCAGCATTTT. This gives the protein CASSEEWLQGGNQPQHF.

The V call is TRBV6-1, the J call TRBJ1-1, with unresolved D. Trimming took 4 bases from V and 2 from J, leaving 8 bases between them. The germline gives CDR1 MNHNS, CDR2 SASEGT. The CDR3 extends over 13 amino acids. The CDR3 is CASSVSGNTEAFF. The CDR3 DNA is TGTGCCAGCAGTGTTTCGGGCAACACTGAAGCTTTCTTT.

The V gene is TRBV6-5, the J gene TRBJ2-1, with D hard to call. The CDR3 runs 12 residues. Trimming removed 6 bases from V and 7 bases from J, with 10 bases in between. The V gene's germline CDR1 is MNHEY and CDR2 SVGAGI. Here the CDR3 DNA reads TGTGCCAGCAGATATACCGGGAATGAGCAGTTCTTC. This sequence encodes CASRYTGNEQFF.

The genes are TRBV27 and TRBJ2-1; 13 bases fit TRBD2. The V gene's germline CDR1 is MNHEY and CDR2 SMNVEV (reference sequence). J was trimmed by 3 bases and V by 7 bases; bases with no gene match: 15. The CDR3 has 19 amino acids. CDR3 sequence: CASTPTGTSGAANYNEQFF. The DNA for the CDR3 is TGTGCCAGCACCCCCACCGGGACTAGCGGGGCAGCTAACTACAATGAGCAGTTCTTC.